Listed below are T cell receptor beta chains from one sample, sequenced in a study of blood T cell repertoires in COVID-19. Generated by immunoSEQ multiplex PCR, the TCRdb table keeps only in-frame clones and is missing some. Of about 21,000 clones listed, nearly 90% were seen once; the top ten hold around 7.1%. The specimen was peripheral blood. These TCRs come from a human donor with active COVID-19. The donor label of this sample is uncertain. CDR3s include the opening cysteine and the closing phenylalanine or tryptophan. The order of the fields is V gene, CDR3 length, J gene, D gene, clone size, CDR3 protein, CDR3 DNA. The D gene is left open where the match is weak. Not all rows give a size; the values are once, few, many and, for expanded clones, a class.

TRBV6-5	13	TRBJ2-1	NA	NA	CASASSGANEQFF	TGTGCCAGCGCCTCGTCCGGTGCGAATGAGCAGTTCTTC
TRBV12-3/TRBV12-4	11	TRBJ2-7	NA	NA	CASTISGEQYF	TGTGCCAGCACCATTTCGGGCGAGCAGTACTTC
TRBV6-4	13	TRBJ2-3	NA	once	CASSLDQQDTQYF	TGTGCCAGCAGCCTAGACCAGCAGGATACGCAGTATTTT
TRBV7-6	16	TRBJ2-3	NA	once	CASQPSPGSNTDTQYF	TGTGCCAGCCAGCCATCCCCCGGTAGCAACACAGATACGCAGTATTTT
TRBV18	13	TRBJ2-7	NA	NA	CASSPRQSYEQYF	TGTGCCAGCTCACCCCGACAGTCCTACGAGCAGTACTTC
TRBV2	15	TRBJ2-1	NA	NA	CASSKGVIQVVEQFF	TGTGCCAGCAGCAAAGGGGTAATCCAGGTGGTTGAGCAGTTCTTC
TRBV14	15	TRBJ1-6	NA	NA	CASSQSSSYNSPLHF	TGTGCCAGCAGCCAATCGAGCTCCTATAATTCACCCCTCCACTTT
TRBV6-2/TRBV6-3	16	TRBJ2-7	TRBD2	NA	CASSDPSGSGLDEQYF	TGTGCCAGCAGTGATCCTAGCGGGAGCGGTCTCGACGAGCAGTACTTC
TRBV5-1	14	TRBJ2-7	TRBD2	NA	CASSLAASGGEQYF	TGCGCCAGCAGCTTGGCGGCTAGCGGGGGAGAGCAGTACTTC
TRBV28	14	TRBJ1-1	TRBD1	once	CASSLGTGRTEAFF	TGTGCCAGCAGTCTAGGGACAGGGCGTACTGAAGCTTTCTTT
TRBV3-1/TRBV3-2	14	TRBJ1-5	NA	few	CASSRGLSNQPQHF	TGTGCCAGCAGCCGTGGACTTAGCAATCAGCCCCAGCATTTT
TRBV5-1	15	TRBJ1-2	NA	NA	CASSLGGTKNYGYTF	TGCGCCAGCAGCCTGGGTGGGACAAAAAACTATGGCTACACCTTC
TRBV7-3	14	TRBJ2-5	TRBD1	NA	CASSLTWTGGTQYF	TGTGCCAGCAGCTTAACGTGGACAGGAGGGACCCAGTACTTC